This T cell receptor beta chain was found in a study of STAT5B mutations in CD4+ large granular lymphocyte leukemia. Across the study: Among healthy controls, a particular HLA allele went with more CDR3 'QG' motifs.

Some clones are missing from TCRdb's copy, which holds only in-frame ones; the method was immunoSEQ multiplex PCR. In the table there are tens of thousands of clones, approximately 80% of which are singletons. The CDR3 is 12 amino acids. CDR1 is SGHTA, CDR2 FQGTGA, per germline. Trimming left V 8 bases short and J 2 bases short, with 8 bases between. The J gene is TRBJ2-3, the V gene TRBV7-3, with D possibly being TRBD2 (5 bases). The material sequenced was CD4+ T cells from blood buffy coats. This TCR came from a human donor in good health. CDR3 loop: CASGSVTDTQYF. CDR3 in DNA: TGTGCCAGCGGTAGCGTCACAGATACGCAGTATTTT.